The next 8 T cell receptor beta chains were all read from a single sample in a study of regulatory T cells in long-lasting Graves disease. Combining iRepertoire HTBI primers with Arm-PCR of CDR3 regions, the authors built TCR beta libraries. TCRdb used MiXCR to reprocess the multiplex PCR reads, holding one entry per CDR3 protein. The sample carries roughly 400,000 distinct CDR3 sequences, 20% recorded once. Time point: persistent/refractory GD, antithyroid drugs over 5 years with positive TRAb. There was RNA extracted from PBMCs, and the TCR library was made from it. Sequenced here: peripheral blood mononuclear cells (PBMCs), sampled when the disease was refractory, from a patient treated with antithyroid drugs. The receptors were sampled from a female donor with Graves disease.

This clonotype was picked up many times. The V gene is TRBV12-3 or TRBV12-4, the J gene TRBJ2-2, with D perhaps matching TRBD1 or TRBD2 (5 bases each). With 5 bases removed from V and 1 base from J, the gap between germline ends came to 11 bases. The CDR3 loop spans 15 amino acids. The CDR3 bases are TGTGCCAGCAGTCCCGGGACGAAGAACACCGGGGAGCTGTTTTTT. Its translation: CASSPGTKNTGELFF.

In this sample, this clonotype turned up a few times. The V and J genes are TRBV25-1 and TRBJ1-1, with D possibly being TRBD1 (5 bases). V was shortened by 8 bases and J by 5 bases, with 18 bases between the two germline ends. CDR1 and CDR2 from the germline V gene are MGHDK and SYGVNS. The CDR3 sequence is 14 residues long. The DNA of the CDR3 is TGTGCCAGCGGGCCGGGGGGGGTCTGGACTGAAGCTTTCTTT. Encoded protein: CASGPGGVWTEAFF.

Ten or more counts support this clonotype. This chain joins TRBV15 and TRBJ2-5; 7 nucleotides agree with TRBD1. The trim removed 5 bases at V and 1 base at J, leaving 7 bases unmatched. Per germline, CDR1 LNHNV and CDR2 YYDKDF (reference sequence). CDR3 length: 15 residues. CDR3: CATSPGQATQETQYF. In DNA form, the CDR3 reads TGTGCCACCAGCCCCGGACAGGCAACCCAAGAGACCCAGTACTTC.

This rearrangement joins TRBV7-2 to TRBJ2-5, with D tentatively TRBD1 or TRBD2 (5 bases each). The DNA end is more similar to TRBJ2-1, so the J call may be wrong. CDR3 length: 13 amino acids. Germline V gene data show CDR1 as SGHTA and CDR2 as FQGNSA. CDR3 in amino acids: CASSLVGDDEQFF. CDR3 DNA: TGTGCCAGCAGCTTAGTCGGGGACGATGAGCAGTTCTTC.

CDR3 sequence reads: CASSRTGATEAFF. Written as DNA, the CDR3 is TGTGCCAGCAGCCGGACAGGGGCCACTGAAGCTTTCTTT. The chain carries TRBV7-9 and TRBJ1-1, with 9 bases fitting TRBD1. Germline V lookup: CDR1 SEHNR, CDR2 FQNEAQ (reference sequence). Trimming cost V 5 bases and J 4 bases; bases outside gene matches: 2. This CDR3 region has 13 residues.

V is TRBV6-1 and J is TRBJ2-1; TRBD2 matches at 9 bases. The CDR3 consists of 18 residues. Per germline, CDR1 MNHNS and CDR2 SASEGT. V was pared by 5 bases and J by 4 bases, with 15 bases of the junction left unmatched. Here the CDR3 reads CASSHTGSGRSGYNEQFF. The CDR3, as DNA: TGTGCCAGCAGTCACACGGGGAGCGGGAGGTCGGGTTACAATGAGCAGTTCTTC.

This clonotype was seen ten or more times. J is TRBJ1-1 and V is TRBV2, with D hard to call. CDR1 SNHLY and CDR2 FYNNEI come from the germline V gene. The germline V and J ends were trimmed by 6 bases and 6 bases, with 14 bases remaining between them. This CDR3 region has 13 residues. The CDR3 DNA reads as TGTGCCAGCAGCCCCCCCGGGAGCCCTGAAGCTTTCTTT. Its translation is CASSPPGSPEAFF.

This CDR3 reads CASSSTSTSGDLNTGELFF. The DNA of the CDR3 is TGTGCCAGCAGCTCGACTAGTACTAGCGGGGACTTGAACACCGGGGAGCTGTTTTTT. The chain combines TRBV11-3 with TRBJ2-2, with 10 bases identical to TRBD2. Germline V gene sequence: CDR1 SGHNT, CDR2 YENEEA. J lost 1 base, V lost 4 bases, and 12 bases had no gene match. The CDR3 covers 19 residues.